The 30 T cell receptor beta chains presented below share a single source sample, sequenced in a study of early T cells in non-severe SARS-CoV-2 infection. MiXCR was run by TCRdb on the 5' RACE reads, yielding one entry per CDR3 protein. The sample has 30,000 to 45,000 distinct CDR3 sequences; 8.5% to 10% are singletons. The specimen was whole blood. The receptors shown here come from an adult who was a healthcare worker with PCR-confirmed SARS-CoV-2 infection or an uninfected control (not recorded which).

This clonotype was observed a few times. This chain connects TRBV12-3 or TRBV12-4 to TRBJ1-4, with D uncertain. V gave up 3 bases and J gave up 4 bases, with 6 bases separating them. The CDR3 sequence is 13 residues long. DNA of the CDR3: TGTGCCAGCAGTTTGGCCGGTAATGAAAAACTGTTTTTT. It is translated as CASSLAGNEKLFF.

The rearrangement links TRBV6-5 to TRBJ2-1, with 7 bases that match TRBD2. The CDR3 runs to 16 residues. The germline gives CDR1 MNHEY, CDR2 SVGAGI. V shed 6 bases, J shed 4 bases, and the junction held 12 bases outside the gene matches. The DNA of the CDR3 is TGTGCCAGCAGGGACTCCGGGACTACTCGTTACAATGAGCAGTTCTTC. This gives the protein CASRDSGTTRYNEQFF.

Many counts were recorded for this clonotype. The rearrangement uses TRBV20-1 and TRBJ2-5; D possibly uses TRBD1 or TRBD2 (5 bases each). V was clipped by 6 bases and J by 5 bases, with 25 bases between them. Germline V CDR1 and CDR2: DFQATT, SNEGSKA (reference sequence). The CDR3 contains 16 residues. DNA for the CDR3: TGCAGTGCAACGACCCCCGGGACCGAGACGGGGGAGACCCAGTACTTC. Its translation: CSATTPGTETGETQYF.

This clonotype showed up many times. DNA of the CDR3: TGTGCCAGCAGCTTAGCGGCCTACACCGGGGAGCTGTTTTTT. It specifies CASSLAAYTGELFF. The chain has TRBV7-6 and TRBJ2-2; D gene unclear. V gave up 0 bases and J gave up 3 bases, with 5 bases separating them. CDR1 and CDR2 from the germline V gene are SGHVS and FNYEAQ. The CDR3 runs to 14 residues.

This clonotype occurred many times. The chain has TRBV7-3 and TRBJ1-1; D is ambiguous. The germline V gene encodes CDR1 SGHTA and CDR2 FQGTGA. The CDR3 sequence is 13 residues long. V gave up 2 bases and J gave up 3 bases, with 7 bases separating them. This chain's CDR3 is CASSLAGYTEAFF. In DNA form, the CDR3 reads TGTGCCAGCAGCTTAGCCGGGTACACTGAAGCTTTCTTT.

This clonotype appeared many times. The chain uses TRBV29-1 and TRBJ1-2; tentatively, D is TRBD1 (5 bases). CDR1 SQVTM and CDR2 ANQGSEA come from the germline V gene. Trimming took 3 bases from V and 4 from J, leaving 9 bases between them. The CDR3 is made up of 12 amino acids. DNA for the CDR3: TGCAGCGTTGATATCGGGGCCTATGGCTACACCTTC. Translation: CSVDIGAYGYTF.

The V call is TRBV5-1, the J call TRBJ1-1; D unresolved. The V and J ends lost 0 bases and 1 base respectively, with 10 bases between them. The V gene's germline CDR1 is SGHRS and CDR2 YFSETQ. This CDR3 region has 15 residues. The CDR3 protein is CASSLVGRKNTEAFF. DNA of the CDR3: TGCGCCAGCAGCTTGGTTGGTAGGAAGAACACTGAAGCTTTCTTT.

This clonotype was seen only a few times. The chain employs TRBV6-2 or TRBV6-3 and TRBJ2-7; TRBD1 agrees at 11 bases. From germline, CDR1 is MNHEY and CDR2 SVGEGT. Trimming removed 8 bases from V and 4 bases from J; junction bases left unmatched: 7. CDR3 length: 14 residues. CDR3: CASGWTGGRYEQYF. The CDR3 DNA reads TGTGCCAGCGGATGGACAGGGGGCAGGTACGAGCAGTACTTC.

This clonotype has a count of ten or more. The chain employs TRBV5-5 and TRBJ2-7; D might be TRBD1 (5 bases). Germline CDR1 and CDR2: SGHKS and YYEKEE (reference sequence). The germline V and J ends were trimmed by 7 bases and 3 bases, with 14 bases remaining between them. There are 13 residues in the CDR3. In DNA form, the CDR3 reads TGTGCCAGCCTCAGTACAGGAAACTACGAGCAGTACTTC. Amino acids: CASLSTGNYEQYF.

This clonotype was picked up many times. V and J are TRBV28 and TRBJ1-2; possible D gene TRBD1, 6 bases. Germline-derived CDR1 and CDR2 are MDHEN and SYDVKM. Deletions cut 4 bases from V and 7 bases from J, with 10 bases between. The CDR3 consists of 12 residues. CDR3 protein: CASSSGGPGYTF. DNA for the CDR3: TGTGCCAGCAGTTCGGGGGGCCCTGGCTACACCTTC.

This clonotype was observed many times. In DNA, the CDR3 is TGCAGCGTTAGGCAGGGAAGCACTGAAGCTTTCTTT. It translates to CSVRQGSTEAFF. The rearrangement joins TRBV29-1 to TRBJ1-1, with D maybe TRBD1 (5 bases). V lost 5 bases to trimming and J lost 4 bases, with 11 bases between them. The CDR3 is 12 amino acids. Germline CDR1 reads SQVTM; CDR2 reads ANQGSEA. The full variable domain, completed using reference TRBV29-1 and TRBJ1-1, is SAVISQKPSRDICQRGTSLTIQCQVDSQVTMMFWYRQQPGQSLTLIATANQGSEATYESGFVIDKFPISRPNLTFSTLTVSNMSPEDSSIYLCSVRQGSTEAFFGQGTRLTVV.

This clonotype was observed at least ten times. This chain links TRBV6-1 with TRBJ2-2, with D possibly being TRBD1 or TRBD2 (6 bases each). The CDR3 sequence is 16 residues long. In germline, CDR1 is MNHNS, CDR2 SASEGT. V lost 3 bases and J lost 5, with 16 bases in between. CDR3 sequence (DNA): TGTGCCAGCAGTGATCGGCAGCGGAGGGGGACCGGGGAGCTGTTTTTT. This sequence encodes CASSDRQRRGTGELFF.

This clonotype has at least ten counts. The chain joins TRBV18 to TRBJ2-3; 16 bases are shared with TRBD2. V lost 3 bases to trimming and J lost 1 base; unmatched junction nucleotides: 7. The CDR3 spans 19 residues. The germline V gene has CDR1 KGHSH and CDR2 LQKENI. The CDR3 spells CASSPGLAGGPRGTDTQYF. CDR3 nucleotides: TGTGCCAGCTCACCGGGACTAGCGGGGGGGCCGCGGGGCACAGATACGCAGTATTTT.

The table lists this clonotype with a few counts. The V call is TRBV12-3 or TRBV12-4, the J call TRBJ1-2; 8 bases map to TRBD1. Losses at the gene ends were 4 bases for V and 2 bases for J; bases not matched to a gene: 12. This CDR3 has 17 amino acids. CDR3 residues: CASSYAQGVFWNYGYTF. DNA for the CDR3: TGTGCCAGCAGTTATGCACAGGGGGTATTTTGGAACTATGGCTACACCTTC.

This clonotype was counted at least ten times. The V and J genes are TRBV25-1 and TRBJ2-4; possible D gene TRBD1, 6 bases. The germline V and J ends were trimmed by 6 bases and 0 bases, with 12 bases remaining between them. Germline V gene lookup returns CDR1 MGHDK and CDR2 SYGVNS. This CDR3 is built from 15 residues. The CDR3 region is CASSPGDLAKNIQYF. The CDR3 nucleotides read TGTGCCAGCAGCCCAGGGGATCTAGCCAAAAACATTCAGTACTTC.

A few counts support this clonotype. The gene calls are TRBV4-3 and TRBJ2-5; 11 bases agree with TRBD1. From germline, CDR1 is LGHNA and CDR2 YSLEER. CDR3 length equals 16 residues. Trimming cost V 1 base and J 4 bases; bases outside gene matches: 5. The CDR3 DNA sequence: TGCGCCAGCAGCCAAGCCGTAGGGACAGGGGGAGAGACCCAGTACTTC. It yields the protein CASSQAVGTGGETQYF.

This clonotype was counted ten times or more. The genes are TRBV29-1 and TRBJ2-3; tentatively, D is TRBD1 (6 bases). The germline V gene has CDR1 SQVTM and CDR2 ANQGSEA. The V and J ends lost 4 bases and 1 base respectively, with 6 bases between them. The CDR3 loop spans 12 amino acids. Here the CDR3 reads CSVGQGTDTQYF. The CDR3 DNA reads TGCAGCGTTGGACAGGGCACAGATACGCAGTATTTT.

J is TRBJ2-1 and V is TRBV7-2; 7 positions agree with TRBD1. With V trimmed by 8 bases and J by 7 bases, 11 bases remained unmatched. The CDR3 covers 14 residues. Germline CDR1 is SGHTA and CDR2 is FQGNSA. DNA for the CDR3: TGTGCCAGCCAAAGGGGCAGGGGGTCTAATGAGCAGTTCTTC. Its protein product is CASQRGRGSNEQFF.

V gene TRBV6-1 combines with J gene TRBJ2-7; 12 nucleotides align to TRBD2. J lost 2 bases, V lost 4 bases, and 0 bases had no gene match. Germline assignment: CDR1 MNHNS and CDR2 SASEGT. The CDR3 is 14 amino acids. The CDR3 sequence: CASSGLAGAYEQYF. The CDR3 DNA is TGTGCCAGCAGTGGACTAGCGGGGGCCTACGAGCAGTACTTC.

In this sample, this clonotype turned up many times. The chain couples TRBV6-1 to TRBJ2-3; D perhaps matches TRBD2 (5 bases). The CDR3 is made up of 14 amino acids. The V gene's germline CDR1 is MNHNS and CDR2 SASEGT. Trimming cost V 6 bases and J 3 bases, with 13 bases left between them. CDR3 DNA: TGTGCCAGCAGGAGGGTAGGGTTGACAGATACGCAGTATTTT. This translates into CASRRVGLTDTQYF.

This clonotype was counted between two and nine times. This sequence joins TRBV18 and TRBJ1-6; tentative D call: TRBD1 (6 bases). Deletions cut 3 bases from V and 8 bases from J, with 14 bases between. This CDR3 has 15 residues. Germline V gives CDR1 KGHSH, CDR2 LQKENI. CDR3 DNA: TGTGCCAGCTCACCCGACCGGGACACTTATTCACCCCTCCACTTT. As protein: CASSPDRDTYSPLHF.

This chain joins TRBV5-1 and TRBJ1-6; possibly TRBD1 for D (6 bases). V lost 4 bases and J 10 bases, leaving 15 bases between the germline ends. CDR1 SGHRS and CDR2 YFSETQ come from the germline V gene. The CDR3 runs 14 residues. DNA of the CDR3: TGCGCCAGCAGCCTGGAACAGGGTGGGTCACCCCTCCACTTT. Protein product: CASSLEQGGSPLHF. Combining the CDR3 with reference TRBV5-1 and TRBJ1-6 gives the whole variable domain KAGVTQTPRYLIKTRGQQVTLSCSPISGHRSVSWYQQTPGQGLQFLFEYFSETQRNKGNFPGRFSGRQFSNSRSEMNVSTLELGDSALYLCASSLEQGGSPLHFGNGTRLTVT.

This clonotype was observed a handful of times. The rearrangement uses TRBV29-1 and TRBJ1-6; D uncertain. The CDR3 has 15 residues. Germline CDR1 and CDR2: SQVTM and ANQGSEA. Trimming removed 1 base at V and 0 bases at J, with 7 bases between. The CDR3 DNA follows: TGCAGCGTTGAAGGGCAGAGCTCCTATAATTCACCCCTCCACTTT. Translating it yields CSVEGQSSYNSPLHF. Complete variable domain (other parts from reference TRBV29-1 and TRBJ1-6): SAVISQKPSRDICQRGTSLTIQCQVDSQVTMMFWYRQQPGQSLTLIATANQGSEATYESGFVIDKFPISRPNLTFSTLTVSNMSPEDSSIYLCSVEGQSSYNSPLHFGNGTRLTVT.

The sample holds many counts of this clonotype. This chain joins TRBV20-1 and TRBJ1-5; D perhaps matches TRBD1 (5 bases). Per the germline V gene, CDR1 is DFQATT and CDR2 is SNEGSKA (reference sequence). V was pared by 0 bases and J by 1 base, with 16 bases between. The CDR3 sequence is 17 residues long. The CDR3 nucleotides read TGCAGTGCTAGAGATTCCCTCAGGGCAGGCAGCAATCAGCCCCAGCATTTT. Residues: CSARDSLRAGSNQPQHF.

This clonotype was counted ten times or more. CDR3 DNA sequence: TGTGCCAGCAGCTTATTGATCCTCACAGATACGCAGTATTTT. Its protein product is CASSLLILTDTQYF. This chain connects TRBV7-2 to TRBJ2-3; D gene ambiguous. The CDR3 runs to 14 residues. Trimming left V 2 bases short and J 2 bases short, with 8 bases between. The germline gives CDR1 SGHTA, CDR2 FQGNSA. Full variable domain (missing parts from reference TRBV7-2 and TRBJ2-3): GAGVSQSPSNKVTEKGKDVELRCDPISGHTALYWYRQSLGQGLEFLIYFQGNSAPDKSGLPSDRFSAERTGGSVSTLTIQRTQQEDSAVYLCASSLLILTDTQYFGPGTRLTVL.

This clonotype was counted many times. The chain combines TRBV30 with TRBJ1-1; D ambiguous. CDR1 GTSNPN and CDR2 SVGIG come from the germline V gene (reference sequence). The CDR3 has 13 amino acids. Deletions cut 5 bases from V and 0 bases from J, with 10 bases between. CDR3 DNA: TGTGCCTGGGCGAGGACGGTGAACACTGAAGCTTTCTTT. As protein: CAWARTVNTEAFF.

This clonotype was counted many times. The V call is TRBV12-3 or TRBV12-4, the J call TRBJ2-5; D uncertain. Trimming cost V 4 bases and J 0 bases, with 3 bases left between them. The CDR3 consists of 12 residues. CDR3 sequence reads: CASSWYQETQYF. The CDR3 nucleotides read TGTGCCAGCAGTTGGTACCAAGAGACCCAGTACTTC.

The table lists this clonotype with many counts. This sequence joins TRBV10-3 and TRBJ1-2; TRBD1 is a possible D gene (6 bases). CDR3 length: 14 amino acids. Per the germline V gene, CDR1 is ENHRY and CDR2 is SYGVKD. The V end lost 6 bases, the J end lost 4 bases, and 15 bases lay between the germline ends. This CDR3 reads CAISEGGAGYGYTF. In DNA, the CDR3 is TGTGCCATCAGCGAAGGGGGAGCGGGCTATGGCTACACCTTC.

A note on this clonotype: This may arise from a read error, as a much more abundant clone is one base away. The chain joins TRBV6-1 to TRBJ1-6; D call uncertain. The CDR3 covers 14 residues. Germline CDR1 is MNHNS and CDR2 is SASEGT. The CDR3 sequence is CASSEGTAASPIHF. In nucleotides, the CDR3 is TGTGCCAGCAGTGAAGGGACGGCAGCTTCACCCATCCACTTT.

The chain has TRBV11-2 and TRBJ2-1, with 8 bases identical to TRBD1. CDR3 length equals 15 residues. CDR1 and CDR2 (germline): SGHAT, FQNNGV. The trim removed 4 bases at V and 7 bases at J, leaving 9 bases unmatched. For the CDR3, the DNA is TGTGCCAGCAGCTCTAACGGACAGGGAACGAATGAGCAGTTCTTC. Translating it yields CASSSNGQGTNEQFF.